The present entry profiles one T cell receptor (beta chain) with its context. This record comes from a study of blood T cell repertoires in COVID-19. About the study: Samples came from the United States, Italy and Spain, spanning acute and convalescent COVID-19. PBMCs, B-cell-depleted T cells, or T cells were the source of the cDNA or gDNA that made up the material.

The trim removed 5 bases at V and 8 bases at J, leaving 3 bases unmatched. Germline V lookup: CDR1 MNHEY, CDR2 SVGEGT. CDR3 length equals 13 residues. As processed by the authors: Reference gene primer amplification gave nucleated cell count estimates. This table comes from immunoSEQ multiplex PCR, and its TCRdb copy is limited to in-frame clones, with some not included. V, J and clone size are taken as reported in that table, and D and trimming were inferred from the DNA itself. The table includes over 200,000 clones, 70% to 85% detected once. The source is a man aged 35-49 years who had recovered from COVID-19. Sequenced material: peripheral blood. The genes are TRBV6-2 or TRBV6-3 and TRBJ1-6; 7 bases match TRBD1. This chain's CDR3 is CASSTGDYSPLHF. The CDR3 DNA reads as TGTGCCAGCAGTACAGGGGATTATTCACCCCTCCACTTT.